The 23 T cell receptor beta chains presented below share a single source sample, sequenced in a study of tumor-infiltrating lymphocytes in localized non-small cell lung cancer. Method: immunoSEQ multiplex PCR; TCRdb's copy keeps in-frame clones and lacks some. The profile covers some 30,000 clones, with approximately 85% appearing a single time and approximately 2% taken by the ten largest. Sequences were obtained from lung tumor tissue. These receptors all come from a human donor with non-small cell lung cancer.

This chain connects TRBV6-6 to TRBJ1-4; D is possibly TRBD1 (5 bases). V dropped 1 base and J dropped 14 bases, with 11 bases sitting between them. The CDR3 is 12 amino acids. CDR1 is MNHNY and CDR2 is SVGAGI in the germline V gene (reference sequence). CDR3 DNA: TGTGCCAGCAGTTACTGGCAGGGTGGGCTGTTTTTT. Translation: CASSYWQGGLFF.

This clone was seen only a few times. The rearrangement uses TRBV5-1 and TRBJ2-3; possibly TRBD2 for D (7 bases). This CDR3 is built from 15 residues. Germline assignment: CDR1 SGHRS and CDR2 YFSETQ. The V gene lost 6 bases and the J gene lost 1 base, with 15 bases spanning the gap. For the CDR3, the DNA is TGCGCCAGCACCCCGGCGGGGGCGCGCACAGATACGCAGTATTTT. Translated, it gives CASTPAGARTDTQYF.

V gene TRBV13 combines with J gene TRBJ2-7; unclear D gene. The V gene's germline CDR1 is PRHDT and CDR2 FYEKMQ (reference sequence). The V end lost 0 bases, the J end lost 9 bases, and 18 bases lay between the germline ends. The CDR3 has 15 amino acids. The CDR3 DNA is TGTGCCAGCAGCTTAGGCCCCCCCGGAGCTTGGGGGCAGTACTTC. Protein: CASSLGPPGAWGQYF.

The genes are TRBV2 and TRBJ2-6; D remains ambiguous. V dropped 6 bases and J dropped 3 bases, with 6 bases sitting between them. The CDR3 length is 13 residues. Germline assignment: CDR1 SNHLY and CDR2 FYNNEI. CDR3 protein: CASSPVGANVLTF. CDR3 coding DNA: TGTGCCAGCAGCCCAGTTGGGGCCAACGTCCTGACTTTC.

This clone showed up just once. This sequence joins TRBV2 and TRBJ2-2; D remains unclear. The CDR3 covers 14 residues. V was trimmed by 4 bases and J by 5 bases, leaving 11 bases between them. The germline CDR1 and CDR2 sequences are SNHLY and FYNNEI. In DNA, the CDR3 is TGTGCCAGCAGTGTAGGTAGAGGAACCGGGGAGCTGTTTTTT. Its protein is CASSVGRGTGELFF.

The CDR3 DNA reads TGTGCCAGCAGCCTGGGACAAATTAACTATGGCTACACCTTC. Its translation is CASSLGQINYGYTF. The chain combines TRBV5-6 with TRBJ1-2, with TRBD1 as a possible D gene (6 bases). The V end lost 4 bases, the J end lost 1 base, and 11 bases lay between the germline ends. The CDR3 loop spans 14 amino acids. Germline assignment: CDR1 SGHDT and CDR2 YYEEEE.

The CDR3 protein is CASSQDPGSGGAGQPQHF. The CDR3 coding sequence is TGCGCCAGCAGCCAAGATCCAGGATCAGGGGGCGCGGGTCAGCCCCAGCATTTT. The chain carries TRBV4-1 and TRBJ1-5, with 8 bases that match TRBD1. V lost 0 bases to trimming and J lost 6 bases; unmatched junction nucleotides: 13. Germline V gene data show CDR1 as MGHRA and CDR2 as YSYEKL. CDR3 size: 18 residues.

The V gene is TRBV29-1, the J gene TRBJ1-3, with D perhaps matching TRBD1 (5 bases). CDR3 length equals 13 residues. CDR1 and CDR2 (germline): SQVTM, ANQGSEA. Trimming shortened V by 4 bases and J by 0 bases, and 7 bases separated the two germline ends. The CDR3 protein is CSVGGLSGNTIYF. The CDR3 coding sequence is TGCAGCGTTGGGGGCCTCTCTGGAAACACCATATATTTT.

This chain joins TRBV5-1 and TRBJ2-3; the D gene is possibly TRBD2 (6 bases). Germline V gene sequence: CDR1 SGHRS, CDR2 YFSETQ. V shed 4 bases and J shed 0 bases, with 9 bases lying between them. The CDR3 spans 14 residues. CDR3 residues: CASSGLASTDTQYF. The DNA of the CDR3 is TGCGCCAGCAGCGGTCTAGCGAGCACAGATACGCAGTATTTT.

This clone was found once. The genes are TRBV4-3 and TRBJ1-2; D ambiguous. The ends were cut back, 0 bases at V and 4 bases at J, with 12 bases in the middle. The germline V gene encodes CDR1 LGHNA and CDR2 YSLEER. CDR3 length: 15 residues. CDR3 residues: CASSQEAASVYGYTF. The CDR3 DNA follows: TGCGCCAGCAGCCAAGAGGCAGCCTCCGTCTATGGCTACACCTTC.

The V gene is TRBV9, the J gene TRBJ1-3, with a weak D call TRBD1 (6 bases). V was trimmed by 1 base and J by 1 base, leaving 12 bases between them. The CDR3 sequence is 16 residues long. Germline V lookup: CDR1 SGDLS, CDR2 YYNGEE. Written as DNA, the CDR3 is TGTGCCAGCAGCGTAAGCACAGGGAAGTCTGGAAACACCATATATTTT. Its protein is CASSVSTGKSGNTIYF.

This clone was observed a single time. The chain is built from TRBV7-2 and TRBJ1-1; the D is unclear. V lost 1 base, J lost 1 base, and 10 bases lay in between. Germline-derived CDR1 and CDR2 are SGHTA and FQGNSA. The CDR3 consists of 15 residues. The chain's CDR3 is CASSLVRATNTEAFF. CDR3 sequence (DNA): TGTGCCAGCAGCTTAGTGCGGGCTACGAACACTGAAGCTTTCTTT.

CDR3 DNA: TGTGCGAGCTCGGCAGTTAACTATGGCTACACCTTC. Translated: CASSAVNYGYTF. J is TRBJ1-2 and V is TRBV7-2; D gene uncertain. Germline loops: CDR1 SGHTA, CDR2 FQGNSA. This CDR3 region has 12 residues.

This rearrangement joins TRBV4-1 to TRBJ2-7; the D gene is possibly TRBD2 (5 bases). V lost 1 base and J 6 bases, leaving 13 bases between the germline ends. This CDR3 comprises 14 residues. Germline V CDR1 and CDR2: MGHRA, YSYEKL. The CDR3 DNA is TGCGCCAGCAGCCAAGCTACTAGGTTCGTCGAGCAGTACTTC. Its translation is CASSQATRFVEQYF.

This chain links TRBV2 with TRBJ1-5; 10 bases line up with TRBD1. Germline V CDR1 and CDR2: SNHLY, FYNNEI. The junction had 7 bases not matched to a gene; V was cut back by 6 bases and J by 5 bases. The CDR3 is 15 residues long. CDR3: CASRPGQGNDQPQHF. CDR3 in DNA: TGTGCCAGCAGACCGGGACAGGGGAACGATCAGCCCCAGCATTTT.

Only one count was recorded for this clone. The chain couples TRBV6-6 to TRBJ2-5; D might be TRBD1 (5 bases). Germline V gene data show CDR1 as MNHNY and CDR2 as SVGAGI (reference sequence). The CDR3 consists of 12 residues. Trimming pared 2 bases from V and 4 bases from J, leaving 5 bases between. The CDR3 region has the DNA TGTGCCAGCAGTTACCAGGGAGAGACCCAGTACTTC. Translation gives CASSYQGETQYF.

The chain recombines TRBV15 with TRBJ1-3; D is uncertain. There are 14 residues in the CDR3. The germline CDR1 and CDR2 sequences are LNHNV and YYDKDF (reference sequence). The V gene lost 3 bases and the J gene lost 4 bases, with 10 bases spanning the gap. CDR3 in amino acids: CATSSPARGNTIYF. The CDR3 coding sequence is TGTGCCACCAGCAGTCCGGCGCGAGGAAACACCATATATTTT.

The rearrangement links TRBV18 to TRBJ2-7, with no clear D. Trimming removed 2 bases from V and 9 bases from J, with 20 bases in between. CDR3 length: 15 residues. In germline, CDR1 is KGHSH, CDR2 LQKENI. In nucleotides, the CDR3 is TGTGCCAGCTCACCAGGGCAGGACCCTACGATGGGGCAGTACTTC. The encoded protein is CASSPGQDPTMGQYF.

In DNA, the CDR3 is TGTGCCAGCAGAACCGGGACAGGGAGACGGCAGCCCCAGCATTTT. This translates into CASRTGTGRRQPQHF. This chain links TRBV27 with TRBJ1-5; TRBD1 aligns across 9 bases. After removal of 6 bases from V and 7 bases from J, the junction contained 10 bases not matched to a gene. The CDR3 consists of 15 residues. Germline CDR1 and CDR2: MNHEY and SMNVEV (reference sequence).

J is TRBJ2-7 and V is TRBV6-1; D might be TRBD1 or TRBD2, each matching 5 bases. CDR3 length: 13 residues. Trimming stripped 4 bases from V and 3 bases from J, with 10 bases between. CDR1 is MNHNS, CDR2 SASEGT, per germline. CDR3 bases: TGTGCCAGCAGTGTAGGGGACCACTACGAGCAGTACTTC. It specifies CASSVGDHYEQYF.

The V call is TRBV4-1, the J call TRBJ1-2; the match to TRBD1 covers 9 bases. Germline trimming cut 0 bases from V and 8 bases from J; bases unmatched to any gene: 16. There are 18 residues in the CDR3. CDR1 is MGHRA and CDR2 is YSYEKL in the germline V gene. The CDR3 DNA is TGCGCCAGCAGCCAAGAATCTCGGACAGGGGTCTCCCCAGGAGGCTACACCTTC. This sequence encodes CASSQESRTGVSPGGYTF.

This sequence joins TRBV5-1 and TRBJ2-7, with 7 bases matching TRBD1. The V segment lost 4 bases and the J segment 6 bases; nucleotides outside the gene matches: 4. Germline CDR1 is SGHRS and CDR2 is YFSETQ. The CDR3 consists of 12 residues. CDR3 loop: CASSHRTGEQYF. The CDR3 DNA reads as TGCGCCAGCAGCCATCGGACAGGCGAGCAGTACTTC.

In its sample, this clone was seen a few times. CDR3 DNA sequence: TGCGCCAGCAGCTTGCAGGAGAACACTGAAGCTTTCTTT. Its protein is CASSLQENTEAFF. The chain couples TRBV5-1 to TRBJ1-1, with no clear D. Germline V gene data show CDR1 as SGHRS and CDR2 as YFSETQ. V lost 1 base, J lost 1 base, and 5 bases lay in between. The length of the CDR3 is 13 residues.